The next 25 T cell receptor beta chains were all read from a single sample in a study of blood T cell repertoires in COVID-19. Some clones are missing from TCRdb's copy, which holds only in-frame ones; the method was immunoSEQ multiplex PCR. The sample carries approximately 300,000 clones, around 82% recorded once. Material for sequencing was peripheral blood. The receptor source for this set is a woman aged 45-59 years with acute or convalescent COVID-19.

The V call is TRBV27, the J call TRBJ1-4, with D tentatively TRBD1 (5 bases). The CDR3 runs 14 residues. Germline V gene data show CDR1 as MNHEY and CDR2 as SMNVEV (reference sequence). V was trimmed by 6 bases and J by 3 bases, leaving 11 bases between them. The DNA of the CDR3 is TGTGCCAGCAGCCCCGGGGGGGCTAATGAAAAACTGTTTTTT. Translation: CASSPGGANEKLFF.

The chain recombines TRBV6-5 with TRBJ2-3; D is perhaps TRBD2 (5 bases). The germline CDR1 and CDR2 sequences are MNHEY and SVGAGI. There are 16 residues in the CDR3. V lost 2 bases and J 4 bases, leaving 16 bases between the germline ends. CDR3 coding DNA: TGTGCCAGCAGTTACCTCGGCGCCGGAGGATCAGATACGCAGTATTTT. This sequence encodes CASSYLGAGGSDTQYF.

CDR3 in DNA: TGCGCCAGCAGCCAAGATACAGGGGAGCTGTTTTTT. It translates to CASSQDTGELFF. The V and J genes are TRBV4-3 and TRBJ2-2, with D hard to call. The CDR3 has 12 amino acids. Trimming cost V 0 bases and J 8 bases, with 4 bases left between them. CDR1 and CDR2 (germline): LGHNA, YSLEER.

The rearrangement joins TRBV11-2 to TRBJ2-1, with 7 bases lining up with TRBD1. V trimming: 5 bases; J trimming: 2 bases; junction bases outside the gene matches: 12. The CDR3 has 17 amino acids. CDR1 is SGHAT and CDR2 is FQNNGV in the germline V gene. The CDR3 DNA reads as TGTGCCAGCAGCAAAACCGGGACAGTGCTGACCTACAATGAGCAGTTCTTC. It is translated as CASSKTGTVLTYNEQFF.

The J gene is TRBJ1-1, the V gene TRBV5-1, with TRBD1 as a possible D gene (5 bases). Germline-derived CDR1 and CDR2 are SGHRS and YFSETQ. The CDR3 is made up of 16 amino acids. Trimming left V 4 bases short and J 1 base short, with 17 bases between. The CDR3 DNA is TGCGCCAGCAGCGATCCGGGACTTAGGGAGAACACTGAAGCTTTCTTT. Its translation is CASSDPGLRENTEAFF.

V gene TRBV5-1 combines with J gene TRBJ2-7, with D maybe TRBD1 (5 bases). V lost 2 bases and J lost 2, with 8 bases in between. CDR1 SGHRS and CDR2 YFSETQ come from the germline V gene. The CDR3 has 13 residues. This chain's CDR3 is CASSFETAYEQYF. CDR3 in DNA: TGCGCCAGCAGCTTCGAGACAGCCTACGAGCAGTACTTC.

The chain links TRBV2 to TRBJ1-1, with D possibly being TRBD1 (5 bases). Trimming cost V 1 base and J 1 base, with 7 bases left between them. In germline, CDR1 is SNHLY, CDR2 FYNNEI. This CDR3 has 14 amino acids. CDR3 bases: TGTGCCAGCAGTGAAGGCAGGGCGAACACTGAAGCTTTCTTT. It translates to CASSEGRANTEAFF.

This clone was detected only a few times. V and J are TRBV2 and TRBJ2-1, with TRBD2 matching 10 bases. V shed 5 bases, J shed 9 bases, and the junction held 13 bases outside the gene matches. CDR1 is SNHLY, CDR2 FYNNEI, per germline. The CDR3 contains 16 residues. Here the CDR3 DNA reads TGTGCCAGCAGTTCTACTGTCCAGCGGGAGGGCATTGAGCAGTTCTTC. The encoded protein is CASSSTVQREGIEQFF. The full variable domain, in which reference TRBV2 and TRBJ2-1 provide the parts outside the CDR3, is EPEVTQTPSHQVTQMGQEVILRCVPISNHLYFYWYRQILGQKVEFLVSFYNNEISEKSEIFDDQFSVERPDGSNFTLKIRSTKLEDSAMYFCASSSTVQREGIEQFFGPGTRLTVL.

This CDR3 is CASSPGTGGGMNTEAFF. The CDR3 coding sequence is TGTGCCAGCAGTCCCGGGACAGGGGGAGGGATGAACACTGAAGCTTTCTTT. The J gene is TRBJ1-1, the V gene TRBV6-6, with 11 bases lining up with TRBD1. This CDR3 has 17 amino acids. Germline values: CDR1 MNHNY, CDR2 SVGAGI (reference sequence). Losses at the gene ends were 5 bases for V and 0 bases for J; bases not matched to a gene: 8.

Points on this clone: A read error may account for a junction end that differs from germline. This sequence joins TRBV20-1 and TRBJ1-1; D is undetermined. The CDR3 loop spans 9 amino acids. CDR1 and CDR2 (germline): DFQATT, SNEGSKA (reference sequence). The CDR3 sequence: CSAREGQAF. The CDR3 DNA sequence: TGCAGTGCTAGAGAGGGCCAAGCATTT.

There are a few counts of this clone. This CDR3 is CASSLTGSYGYTF. CDR3 sequence (DNA): TGTGCCAGCAGCTTGACAGGCTCCTATGGCTACACCTTC. The gene calls are TRBV7-8 and TRBJ1-2; tentative D call: TRBD1 (6 bases). Germline-derived CDR1 and CDR2 are SGHVS and FQNEAQ. The CDR3 is 13 amino acids. V was shortened by 3 bases and J by 4 bases, with 9 bases between the two germline ends.

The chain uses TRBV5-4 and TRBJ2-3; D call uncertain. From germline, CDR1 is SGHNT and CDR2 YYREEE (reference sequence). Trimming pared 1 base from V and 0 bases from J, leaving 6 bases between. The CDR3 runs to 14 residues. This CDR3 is CASSLTGSTDTQYF. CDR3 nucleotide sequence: TGTGCCAGCAGCTTGACGGGTAGCACAGATACGCAGTATTTT.

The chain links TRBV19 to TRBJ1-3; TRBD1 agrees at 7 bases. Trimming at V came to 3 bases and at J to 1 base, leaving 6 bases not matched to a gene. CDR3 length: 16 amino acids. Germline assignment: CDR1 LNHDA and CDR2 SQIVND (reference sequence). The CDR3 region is CASSITGAVSGNTIYF. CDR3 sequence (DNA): TGTGCCAGTAGTATCACAGGGGCCGTTTCTGGAAACACCATATATTTT.

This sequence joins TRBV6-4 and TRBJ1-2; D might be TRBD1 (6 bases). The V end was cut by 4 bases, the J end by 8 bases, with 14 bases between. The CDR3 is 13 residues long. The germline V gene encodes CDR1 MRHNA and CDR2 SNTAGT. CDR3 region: CASSGGTTTGYTF. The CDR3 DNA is TGTGCCAGCAGTGGAGGGACAACCACAGGCTACACCTTC.

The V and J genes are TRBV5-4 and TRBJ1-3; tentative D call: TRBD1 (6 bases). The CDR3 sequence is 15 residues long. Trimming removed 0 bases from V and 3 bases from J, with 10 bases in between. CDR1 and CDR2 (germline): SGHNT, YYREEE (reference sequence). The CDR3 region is CASSLEQGLGNTIYF. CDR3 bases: TGTGCCAGCAGCTTGGAGCAGGGGCTTGGAAACACCATATATTTT.

Written as DNA, the CDR3 is TGTGCCATCAGTGATCAGGGGGTCGCGAGGACTGAAGCTTTCTTT. Protein product: CAISDQGVARTEAFF. The chain uses TRBV10-3 and TRBJ1-1; 7 bases line up with TRBD1. Germline-derived CDR1 and CDR2 are ENHRY and SYGVKD. V shed 3 bases, J shed 5 bases, and the junction held 9 bases outside the gene matches. CDR3 length equals 15 residues.

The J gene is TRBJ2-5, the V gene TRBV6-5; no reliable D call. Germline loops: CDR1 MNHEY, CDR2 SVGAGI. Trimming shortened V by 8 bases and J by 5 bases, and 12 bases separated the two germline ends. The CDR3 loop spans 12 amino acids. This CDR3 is CASANTAETQYF. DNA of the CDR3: TGTGCCAGCGCTAATACCGCGGAGACCCAGTACTTC.

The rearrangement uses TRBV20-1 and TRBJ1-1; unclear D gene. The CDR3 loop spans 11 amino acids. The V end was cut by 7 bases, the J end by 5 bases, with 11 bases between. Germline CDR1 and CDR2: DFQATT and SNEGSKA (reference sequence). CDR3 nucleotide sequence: TGCAGTGGGCAAGGAGATACTGAAGCTTTCTTT. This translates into CSGQGDTEAFF.

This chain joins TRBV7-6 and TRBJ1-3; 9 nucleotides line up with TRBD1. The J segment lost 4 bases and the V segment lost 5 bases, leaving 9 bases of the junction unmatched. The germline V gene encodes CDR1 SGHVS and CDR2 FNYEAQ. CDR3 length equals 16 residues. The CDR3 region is CASSRTGTGSGNTIYF. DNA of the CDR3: TGTGCCAGCAGCAGAACCGGGACAGGGTCCGGAAACACCATATATTTT.

Written as DNA, the CDR3 is TGTGCCAGCAGCCAACCTTCGGTCAAAAACATTCAGTACTTC. Protein: CASSQPSVKNIQYF. The V gene is TRBV3-1 (or the pseudogene TRBV3-2), the J gene TRBJ2-4; D is uncertain. V dropped 2 bases and J dropped 3 bases, with 8 bases sitting between them. This CDR3 region has 14 residues. Germline CDR1 reads LGHDT; CDR2 reads YNNKEL (reference sequence).

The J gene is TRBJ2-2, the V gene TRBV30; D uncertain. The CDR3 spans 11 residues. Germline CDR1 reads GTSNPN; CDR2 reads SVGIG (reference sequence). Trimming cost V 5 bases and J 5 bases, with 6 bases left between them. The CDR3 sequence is CAWSITGELFF. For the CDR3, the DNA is TGTGCCTGGTCTATTACCGGGGAGCTGTTTTTT. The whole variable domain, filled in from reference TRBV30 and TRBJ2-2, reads SQTIHQWPATLVQPVGSPLSLECTVEGTSNPNLYWYRQAAGRGLQLLFYSVGIGQISSEVPQNLSASRPQDRQFILSSKKLLLSDSGFYLCAWSITGELFFGEGSRLTVL.

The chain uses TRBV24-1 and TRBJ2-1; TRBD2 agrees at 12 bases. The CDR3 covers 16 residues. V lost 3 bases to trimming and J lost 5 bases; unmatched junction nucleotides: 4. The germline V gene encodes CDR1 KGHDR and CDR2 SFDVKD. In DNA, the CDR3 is TGTGCCACCAGTGATGCCTGGACTAGCGGGAACAATGAGCAGTTCTTC. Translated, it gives CATSDAWTSGNNEQFF.

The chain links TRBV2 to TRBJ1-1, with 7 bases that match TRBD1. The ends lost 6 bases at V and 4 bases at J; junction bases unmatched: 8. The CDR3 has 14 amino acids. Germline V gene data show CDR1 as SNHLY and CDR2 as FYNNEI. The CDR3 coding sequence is TGTGCCAGCAGCGTTGGCAGGGGGGTCACTGAAGCTTTCTTT. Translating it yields CASSVGRGVTEAFF.

CDR3 nucleotides: TGTGCCAGCAGCCAGAGCACCGGGGAGCTGTTTTTT. Translating it yields CASSQSTGELFF. J is TRBJ2-2 and V is TRBV7-8; no reliable D call. The CDR3 covers 12 residues. Germline V gene data show CDR1 as SGHVS and CDR2 as FQNEAQ. The V and J ends lost 5 bases and 4 bases respectively, with 5 bases between them. The variable domain in full, with the rest retrieved from reference TRBV7-8 and TRBJ2-2, is GAGVSQSPRYKVAKRGQDVALRCDPISGHVSLFWYQQALGQGPEFLTYFQNEAQLDKSGLPSDRFFAERPEGSVSTLKIQRTQQEDSAVYLCASSQSTGELFFGEGSRLTVL.

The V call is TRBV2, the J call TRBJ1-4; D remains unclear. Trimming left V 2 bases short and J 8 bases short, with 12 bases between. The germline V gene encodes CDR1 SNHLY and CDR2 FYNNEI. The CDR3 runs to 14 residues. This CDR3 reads CASSETRAGEKLFF. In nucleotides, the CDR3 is TGTGCCAGCAGTGAAACGAGGGCCGGCGAAAAACTGTTTTTT.